Included here is one TCR beta chain sequence, with context. As yet, its antigen is unknown. CDR1 SGHTA and CDR2 FQGNSA come from the germline V gene. The CDR3 spans 16 residues. V lost 4 bases, J lost 1 base, and 16 bases lay in between. This entry is derived from a study of response to subunit inactivated influenza vaccine. Study-wide findings and caveats: New T cells are recruited in small numbers by each seasonal influenza vaccination, according to the authors' suggestion.

TCRdb called the RT-PCR reads again in MiXCR, with one record for every CDR3 protein. The sample carries approximately 520,000 distinct CDR3 sequences, 16% recorded once. The chain links TRBV7-2 to TRBJ2-5; the D call may be TRBD1 or TRBD2 (6 bases each). The origin of this receptor is a man aged 50-75 years who received an inactivated influenza vaccine. The sample was CD4+ T cells sorted from PBMCs, taken around 25 months after vaccination. The DNA of the CDR3 is TGTGCCAGCAGCTCACAAGGGGGGTACCTCCAAGAGACCCAGTACTTC. This translates into CASSSQGGYLQETQYF.